What follows is one T cell receptor (beta chain) and its context. The CDR3 length is 13 residues. V dropped 1 base and J dropped 3 bases, with 7 bases sitting between them. From germline, CDR1 is LNHNV and CDR2 YYDKDF (reference sequence). This sample was taken from a study of T cell changes during pregnancy in multiple sclerosis. TCRdb keeps only in-frame clones here, not all; method: immunoSEQ multiplex PCR. The sample yields around 62,000 clones, 91% seen once. This material consisted of CD4+ T cells from peripheral blood mononuclear cells, taken in the first trimester of pregnancy. The TCR sequence derives from a female donor with multiple sclerosis, enrolled in a pregnancy study. The rearrangement uses TRBV15 and TRBJ2-7; D is undetermined. DNA for the CDR3: TGTGCCACCAGCAGAGGAGCTGGCTACGAGCAGTACTTC. This codes for CATSRGAGYEQYF.